These 22 T cell receptor beta chains came from one sample sequenced in a study of blood T cell repertoires in COVID-19. Here immunoSEQ multiplex PCR was the method, and the copy in TCRdb shows in-frame clones only, minus some. The sample lists about 180,000 clones, roughly 87% seen once, with 8.4% in the top ten. Sample: peripheral blood. These receptor sequences come from a woman in her seventies with acute or convalescent COVID-19.

This sequence joins TRBV10-1 and TRBJ2-3; D might be TRBD2 (6 bases). There are 16 residues in the CDR3. Trimming took off 4 bases at V and 1 base at J, with 15 bases between the two ends. Germline V gene sequence: CDR1 WNHNN, CDR2 SYGVQD (reference sequence). The CDR3: CASSGNGRGGTDTQYF. Written as DNA, the CDR3 is TGCGCCAGCAGTGGAAACGGGAGAGGAGGCACAGATACGCAGTATTTT.

This chain uses TRBV6-4 with TRBJ2-5; D call uncertain. The CDR3 runs to 13 residues. From germline, CDR1 is MRHNA and CDR2 SNTAGT. V was pared by 6 bases and J by 5 bases, with 13 bases between. The CDR3 loop is CASSLRHGETQYF. In nucleotides, the CDR3 is TGTGCCAGCAGCCTGCGGCATGGGGAGACCCAGTACTTC.

The rearrangement links TRBV15 to TRBJ1-2; the D is unclear. The germline V gene has CDR1 LNHNV and CDR2 YYDKDF (reference sequence). Trimming took 0 bases from V and 2 from J, leaving 7 bases between them. This CDR3 is 14 amino acids long. CDR3: CATSREGANYGYTF. CDR3 nucleotide sequence: TGTGCCACCAGCAGAGAGGGAGCCAACTATGGCTACACCTTC.

This clone was observed a handful of times. V is TRBV28 and J is TRBJ1-3, with 10 bases identical to TRBD1. Unmatched junction bases numbered 13, after V lost 5 bases and J lost 6 bases. CDR1 MDHEN and CDR2 SYDVKM come from the germline V gene. The CDR3 totals 17 residues. The CDR3 region has the DNA TGTGCCAGCAGTCAAAGGACAGGGGGATATAGGCTAAACACCATATATTTT. Translating it yields CASSQRTGGYRLNTIYF.

This rearrangement joins TRBV3-1 (or the pseudogene TRBV3-2) to TRBJ2-3, with TRBD2 matching over 14 bases. With V trimmed by 4 bases and J by 5 bases, 5 bases remained unmatched. CDR3 size: 16 residues. Germline V gene sequence: CDR1 LGHDT, CDR2 YNNKEL (reference sequence). The CDR3 loop reads CASSLRLAGGKDTQYF. The CDR3 DNA reads TGTGCCAGCAGCCTTAGACTAGCGGGGGGGAAAGATACGCAGTATTTT.

The J gene is TRBJ2-2, the V gene TRBV7-2, with a tentative D call TRBD2 (7 bases). V dropped 1 base and J dropped 4 bases, with 13 bases sitting between them. The CDR3 runs to 16 residues. Germline CDR1 reads SGHTA; CDR2 reads FQGNSA. As DNA, the CDR3 is TGTGCCAGCAGCTTAGTGGCGGGGGCCGGCACCGGGGAGCTGTTTTTT. It yields the protein CASSLVAGAGTGELFF. The full variable domain, in which reference TRBV7-2 and TRBJ2-2 provide the parts outside the CDR3, is GAGVSQSPSNKVTEKGKDVELRCDPISGHTALYWYRQSLGQGLEFLIYFQGNSAPDKSGLPSDRFSAERTGGSVSTLTIQRTQQEDSAVYLCASSLVAGAGTGELFFGEGSRLTVL.

This sequence joins TRBV19 and TRBJ1-5; TRBD1 matches 10 bases. The trim removed 3 bases at V and 5 bases at J, leaving 1 base unmatched. The CDR3 is 14 residues long. Germline assignment: CDR1 LNHDA and CDR2 SQIVND (reference sequence). The DNA of the CDR3 is TGTGCCAGTAGTATGACAGGGGGCTATCAGCCCCAGCATTTT. Amino acid sequence: CASSMTGGYQPQHF. Complete variable domain (other parts from reference TRBV19 and TRBJ1-5): DGGITQSPKYLFRKEGQNVTLSCEQNLNHDAMYWYRQDPGQGLRLIYYSQIVNDFQKGDIAEGYSVSREKKESFPLTVTSAQKNPTAFYLCASSMTGGYQPQHFGDGTRLSIL.

Worth noting for this clone: The same CDR3 is also encoded by other DNA sequences in this sample. For the CDR3, the DNA is TGTGCCAGCAGTTCGGGACAAAACTATGGCTACACCTTC. It yields the protein CASSSGQNYGYTF. The chain couples TRBV28 to TRBJ1-2; D perhaps matches TRBD1 (6 bases). This CDR3 contains 13 residues. The V gene lost 4 bases and the J gene lost 2 bases, with 8 bases spanning the gap. Germline-derived CDR1 and CDR2 are MDHEN and SYDVKM.

This clone has only a few counts. The CDR3 DNA sequence: TGTGCCAGCAACGGACAGGGGGAAAACACTGAAGCTTTCTTT. Its translation: CASNGQGENTEAFF. The rearrangement joins TRBV5-4 to TRBJ1-1, with TRBD1 identical over 10 bases. The CDR3 spans 14 residues. The junction had 4 bases not matched to a gene; V was cut back by 6 bases and J by 2 bases. The germline V gene has CDR1 SGHNT and CDR2 YYREEE (reference sequence).

This clone appeared a single time. The chain recombines TRBV18 with TRBJ1-1; 9 bases are a match to TRBD1. CDR1 and CDR2 (germline): KGHSH, LQKENI. V shed 3 bases and J 3 bases; nucleotides not matched to a gene: 5. The CDR3 is 15 amino acids. Here the CDR3 reads CASSPLQGADTEAFF. The DNA of the CDR3 is TGTGCCAGCTCACCGCTACAGGGGGCAGACACTGAAGCTTTCTTT.

The chain carries TRBV28 and TRBJ2-7; 14 bases agree with TRBD2. J was trimmed by 7 bases and V by 2 bases; bases with no gene match: 10. The CDR3 loop spans 17 amino acids. The germline V gene has CDR1 MDHEN and CDR2 SYDVKM. CDR3 region: CASSLRTSGRFSREQYF. Written as DNA, the CDR3 is TGTGCCAGCAGTTTAAGGACTAGCGGGAGGTTCTCGAGGGAGCAGTACTTC.

The rearrangement joins TRBV29-1 to TRBJ2-2; D perhaps matches TRBD1 (5 bases). The CDR3 loop spans 14 amino acids. In germline, CDR1 is SQVTM, CDR2 ANQGSEA. V was pared by 5 bases and J by 4 bases, with 14 bases between. This CDR3 reads CSVFGSGRTGELFF. The CDR3 region has the DNA TGCAGCGTTTTCGGTTCAGGGCGCACCGGGGAGCTGTTTTTT.

This chain links TRBV7-2 with TRBJ2-1; a possible D gene is TRBD2 (7 bases). V was cut by 6 bases and J by 0 bases, with 15 bases left in between. The CDR3 contains 16 residues. Germline assignment: CDR1 SGHTA and CDR2 FQGNSA. As DNA, the CDR3 is TGTGCCAGCAGAGGGGGGGGGACGAGCTCCTACAATGAGCAGTTCTTC. Translation: CASRGGGTSSYNEQFF. Looking up the rest from reference TRBV7-2 and TRBJ2-1 gives the full variable domain: GAGVSQSPSNKVTEKGKDVELRCDPISGHTALYWYRQSLGQGLEFLIYFQGNSAPDKSGLPSDRFSAERTGGSVSTLTIQRTQQEDSAVYLCASRGGGTSSYNEQFFGPGTRLTVL.

This chain joins TRBV30 and TRBJ1-3, with D possibly being TRBD1 (5 bases). Germline CDR1 reads GTSNPN; CDR2 reads SVGIG (reference sequence). V dropped 5 bases and J dropped 4 bases, with 12 bases sitting between them. This CDR3 is 13 amino acids long. Here the CDR3 reads CAWDGAAGNTIYF. The DNA for the CDR3 is TGTGCCTGGGATGGGGCCGCAGGAAACACCATATATTTT.

The chain employs TRBV7-2 and TRBJ1-5; 8 bases are a match to TRBD1. Per the germline V gene, CDR1 is SGHTA and CDR2 is FQGNSA. J gave up 0 bases and V 4 bases, and 8 bases lay outside the gene matches. The CDR3 consists of 17 residues. As DNA, the CDR3 is TGTGCCAGCAGCTCTTCGACAGGGGCCTATAGCAATCAGCCCCAGCATTTT. Its protein is CASSSSTGAYSNQPQHF.

The genes are TRBV2 and TRBJ1-1, with TRBD1 matching 9 bases. Germline CDR1 and CDR2: SNHLY and FYNNEI. Trimming at V came to 3 bases and at J to 2 bases, leaving 4 bases not matched to a gene. The CDR3 is made up of 15 amino acids. CDR3 amino acids: CASSDSDRGNTEAFF. The CDR3 DNA reads TGTGCCAGCAGTGACTCGGACAGGGGAAACACTGAAGCTTTCTTT.

The V and J genes are TRBV5-1 and TRBJ1-4; 9 bases fit TRBD1. V shed 0 bases and J 8 bases; nucleotides not matched to a gene: 8. The CDR3 is 16 amino acids. CDR1 SGHRS and CDR2 YFSETQ come from the germline V gene. CDR3 sequence: CASSLGDRANMEKLFF. DNA of the CDR3: TGCGCCAGCAGCTTGGGGGACAGGGCGAATATGGAAAAACTGTTTTTT. The full variable domain, its missing parts supplied by reference TRBV5-1 and TRBJ1-4, is KAGVTQTPRYLIKTRGQQVTLSCSPISGHRSVSWYQQTPGQGLQFLFEYFSETQRNKGNFPGRFSGRQFSNSRSEMNVSTLELGDSALYLCASSLGDRANMEKLFFGSGTQLSVL.

A few counts support this clone. The V and J genes are TRBV19 and TRBJ2-3, with 10 positions matching TRBD2. Germline V gives CDR1 LNHDA, CDR2 SQIVND (reference sequence). J gave up 1 base and V 5 bases, and 9 bases lay outside the gene matches. The CDR3 is 17 amino acids. CDR3 DNA: TGTGCCAGTAGTGGAAGAGAGCGGGGGGGCGGCACAGATACGCAGTATTTT. It translates to CASSGRERGGGTDTQYF.

The rearrangement uses TRBV5-1 and TRBJ2-2, with 7 bases lining up with TRBD1. With V trimmed by 0 bases and J by 4 bases, 6 bases remained unmatched. CDR1 is SGHRS and CDR2 is YFSETQ in the germline V gene. The CDR3 is 16 amino acids. The CDR3 is CASSLGGQAFTGELFF. The DNA of the CDR3 is TGCGCCAGCAGCTTGGGAGGACAGGCTTTCACCGGGGAGCTGTTTTTT.

The rearrangement joins TRBV27 to TRBJ1-2; 7 bases line up with TRBD1. The CDR3 contains 14 residues. Germline CDR1 is MNHEY and CDR2 is SMNVEV (reference sequence). V lost 4 bases, J lost 8 bases, and 10 bases stayed unmatched. The CDR3 DNA follows: TGTGCCAGCAGTTCGACAGGGAAGATGGGAGGCTACACCTTC. Amino acid sequence: CASSSTGKMGGYTF.

The V and J genes are TRBV9 and TRBJ2-2; a weak D match, TRBD2 (5 bases). V lost 0 bases to trimming and J lost 8 bases, with 11 bases between them. The germline CDR1 and CDR2 sequences are SGDLS and YYNGEE. CDR3 length equals 14 residues. The CDR3 region is CASSVAGIQGELFF. As DNA, the CDR3 is TGTGCCAGCAGCGTAGCGGGGATTCAAGGGGAGCTGTTTTTT.

This chain uses TRBV5-5 with TRBJ1-5; 7 bases match TRBD1. Trimming removed 3 bases from V and 6 bases from J; junction bases left unmatched: 3. This CDR3 has 13 amino acids. CDR1 SGHKS and CDR2 YYEKEE come from the germline V gene (reference sequence). The CDR3 coding sequence is TGTGCCAGCAGCTCGACAGGGATTCAGCCCCAGCATTTT. As protein: CASSSTGIQPQHF.